The 7 T cell receptor beta chains presented below share a single source sample, sequenced in a study of blood T cell repertoires in COVID-19. Sequencing was performed with immunoSEQ multiplex PCR; in TCRdb, only in-frame clones are kept and a portion is missing. The sample lists roughly 45,000 clones, just under 85% seen once, with about 4.9% in the top ten. Sequenced sample: peripheral blood. These receptors came from a man aged 45 to 65 with active COVID-19.

The gene calls are TRBV27 and TRBJ2-2; possible D gene TRBD1, 5 bases. In germline, CDR1 is MNHEY, CDR2 SMNVEV (reference sequence). CDR3 length: 13 amino acids. V lost 6 bases and J lost 5, with 10 bases in between. For the CDR3, the DNA is TGTGCCAGCAGGTTCAGGGTTACCGGGGAGCTGTTTTTT. Translated: CASRFRVTGELFF.

The rearrangement joins TRBV4-1 to TRBJ1-1; D might be TRBD1 (6 bases). The CDR3 length is 17 residues. Trimming stripped 1 base from V and 5 bases from J, with 20 bases between. In germline, CDR1 is MGHRA, CDR2 YSYEKL. In nucleotides, the CDR3 is TGCGCCAGCAGCCAAGCCCCCGCACAGGGCCCTGGGACTGAAGCTTTCTTT. Translating it yields CASSQAPAQGPGTEAFF.

V and J are TRBV7-3 and TRBJ2-2, with TRBD1 as a possible D gene (5 bases). Per the germline V gene, CDR1 is SGHTA and CDR2 is FQGTGA. This CDR3 is built from 15 residues. With 5 bases removed from V and 1 base from J, the gap between germline ends came to 11 bases. The CDR3 DNA reads as TGTGCCAGCAGCCCTAGACAGATGAACACCGGGGAGCTGTTTTTT. Its protein is CASSPRQMNTGELFF.

The V and J genes are TRBV6-5 and TRBJ2-5; 9 bases align to TRBD2. Germline lookup yields CDR1 MNHEY and CDR2 SVGAGI. There are 16 residues in the CDR3. V was pared by 0 bases and J by 5 bases, with 7 bases of the junction left unmatched. The CDR3 protein is CASSYSFGGRAETQYF. DNA for the CDR3: TGTGCCAGCAGTTACTCTTTCGGCGGGAGGGCTGAGACCCAGTACTTC.

The chain links TRBV19 to TRBJ2-3, with 7 bases identical to TRBD1. This CDR3 is 16 amino acids long. The germline gives CDR1 LNHDA, CDR2 SQIVND (reference sequence). V was pared by 3 bases and J by 2 bases, with 8 bases of the junction left unmatched. The CDR3 loop is CASSIEGTANTDTQYF. In DNA form, the CDR3 reads TGTGCCAGTAGTATCGAAGGGACAGCGAACACAGATACGCAGTATTTT. Supplemented by reference TRBV19 and TRBJ2-3, the full variable domain reads DGGITQSPKYLFRKEGQNVTLSCEQNLNHDAMYWYRQDPGQGLRLIYYSQIVNDFQKGDIAEGYSVSREKKESFPLTVTSAQKNPTAFYLCASSIEGTANTDTQYFGPGTRLTVL.

This chain links TRBV5-1 with TRBJ2-5; TRBD2 matches 12 bases. CDR3 length: 16 amino acids. With 0 bases clipped from V and 2 bases from J, the junction kept 2 bases outside the gene matches. From germline, CDR1 is SGHRS and CDR2 YFSETQ. The CDR3, as DNA: TGCGCCAGCAGCTTGGTGGGGACTAGCGGGCAAGAGACCCAGTACTTC. Amino acids: CASSLVGTSGQETQYF.

In its sample, this clone was seen once. The chain employs TRBV4-1 and TRBJ2-7; 8 bases match TRBD1. The ends lost 6 bases at V and 7 bases at J; junction bases unmatched: 11. Germline V gene data show CDR1 as MGHRA and CDR2 as YSYEKL. This CDR3 is built from 14 residues. CDR3 nucleotide sequence: TGCGCCAGCAGACAAAGTCTAGACAGGGGTGAGCAGTACTTC. Its translation is CASRQSLDRGEQYF.